This is a list of T cell receptor beta chains from one sample in a study of blood T cell repertoires in COVID-19. Clones were sequenced by immunoSEQ multiplex PCR, and TCRdb holds only the in-frame ones, with some missing. Among under 150,000 clones listed, 79% were seen once. The specimen was peripheral blood. Source of these receptors: a man aged 60 to 75 with acute or convalescent COVID-19. Both conserved end residues are part of each CDR3. The D gene is left open where the match is weak. Rows may omit the clone size; those that give it use once, few, many or a size class.

>TRBV4-1|few|TRBD2|16|TRBJ2-1
TGCGCCAGCAGCCAAGAAGGACTAGCGGGAGACAATGAGCAGTTCTTC
CASSQEGLAGDNEQFF
>TRBV5-4|.|TRBD2|14|TRBJ2-1
TGTGCCAGCAGCTCGTTAGCGGGGAACAATGAGCAGTTCTTC
CASSSLAGNNEQFF
>TRBV10-2|.|.|11|TRBJ2-5
TGCGCCAGCAGCCCTCCGGGGACCCAGTACTTC
CASSPPGTQYF
>TRBV5-8|.|.|15|TRBJ1-1
TGTGCCAGCAGCTCGAATGCACAGATGAACACTGAAGCTTTCTTT
CASSSNAQMNTEAFF
>TRBV19|.|TRBD1|13|TRBJ2-1
TGTGCCAGTAGTATTGGACAGGGCTATGAGCAGTTCTTC
CASSIGQGYEQFF
>TRBV28|.|.|11|TRBJ2-7
TGCCTAACCGGGACACCCTACGAGCAGTACTTC
CLTGTPYEQYF
>TRBV5-5|.|TRBD2|15|TRBJ2-7
TGTGCCAGCAGCTTGGGGGGAGGGCCATCCTACGAGCAGTACTTC
CASSLGGGPSYEQYF
>TRBV5-1|.|.|14|TRBJ1-2
TGCGCCAGCAGCCAGTCCCGGGGTTTCTATGGCTACACCTTC
CASSQSRGFYGYTF
>TRBV6-2/TRBV6-3|.|TRBD2|15|TRBJ2-1
TGTGCCAGCAGTTACTCCACGACTAGCGGGAGTGAGCAGTTCTTC
CASSYSTTSGSEQFF
>TRBV19|once|TRBD1|18|TRBJ1-2
TGTGCCAGTACTACTACCGGGACAGGCCGAGGAAGTAACTATGGCTACACCTTC
CASTTTGTGRGSNYGYTF
>TRBV3-1/TRBV3-2|.|.|17|TRBJ1-3
TGTGCCAGCAGCCAATCTCTACAGTCAGGTGGTGGAAACACCATATATTTT
CASSQSLQSGGGNTIYF
>TRBV4-3|.|.|16|TRBJ2-2
TGCGCCAGCAGCCAAGACGAGAGAACTAACACCGGGGAGCTGTTTTTT
CASSQDERTNTGELFF
>TRBV27|.|TRBD1|18|TRBJ1-1
TGTGCCAGCAGTACTTTTACCTCCGGGACAGGGAAGAGGTGGGTAGCTTTCTTT
CASSTFTSGTGKRWVAFF
>TRBV19|.|.|13|TRBJ1-3
TGTGCCAGTGGGGACATCTCTGGAAACACCATATATTTT
CASGDISGNTIYF
>TRBV5-6|once|.|14|TRBJ1-6
TGTGCCAGCAGCTTCCGGGACTTTAATTCACCCCTCCACTTT
CASSFRDFNSPLHF
>TRBV19|.|.|13|TRBJ2-5
TGTGCCAGTACCCTGGACCTCGGGGGGACCCAGTACTTC
CASTLDLGGTQYF
>TRBV3-1/TRBV3-2|.|.|14|TRBJ1-6
TGTGCCAGCAGCCACCGGGACACCTATTCACCCCTCCACTTT
CASSHRDTYSPLHF
>TRBV27|.|.|16|TRBJ1-6
TGTGCCAGCAGTTTATCTCGGGGGGCTTTTAATTCACCCCTCCACTTT
CASSLSRGAFNSPLHF
>TRBV27|.|.|14|TRBJ2-3
TGTGCCAGCAGTTCTACAGGGAGCACAGATACGCAGTATTTT
CASSSTGSTDTQYF
>TRBV7-8|few|.|17|TRBJ1-2
TGTGCCAGCAGCTTGGGGACATACCTAAAAGCTAACTATGGCTACACCTTC
CASSLGTYLKANYGYTF
>TRBV19|.|TRBD1|15|TRBJ2-2
TGTGCCAGTAGTATCGAGGACAGGGCGAACGGGGAGCTGTTTTTT
CASSIEDRANGELFF
>TRBV7-8|.|TRBD1|15|TRBJ2-7
TGTGCCAGCAGCTTCCGCCGGGACAGGGCTGACGAGCAGTACTTC
CASSFRRDRADEQYF
>TRBV7-2|once|TRBD2|16|TRBJ2-1
TGTGCCAGCAGCCTAAGCGGGACGCCCTCCTACAATGAGCAGTTCTTC
CASSLSGTPSYNEQFF
>TRBV18|.|TRBD1|15|TRBJ1-5
TGTGCCAGCTCACCAGGGACAGGGAGCAATCAGCCCCAGCATTTT
CASSPGTGSNQPQHF
>TRBV19|.|.|17|TRBJ2-3
TGTGCCAGTAGTATATTGGGCGGCCCAGGGAGCACAGATACGCAGTATTTT
CASSILGGPGSTDTQYF
>TRBV19|.|.|15|TRBJ2-1
TGTGCCAGTAGTATAGGCGCGGGGTCCTACAATGAGCAGTTCTTC
CASSIGAGSYNEQFF
>TRBV3-1/TRBV3-2|.|TRBD1|19|TRBJ2-6
TGTGCCAGCAGCCAGCTGACAGGGGGAACTTTCTCTGGGGCCAACGTCCTGACTTTC
CASSQLTGGTFSGANVLTF
>TRBV6-2/TRBV6-3|.|.|13|TRBJ1-1
TGTGCCAGCAGTTTCCCCGCGCGTACTGAAGCTTTCTTT
CASSFPARTEAFF
>TRBV7-6|.|TRBD2|16|TRBJ2-1
TGTGCCAGCAGCTTACCGGGACTAGCGGCATACAATGAGCAGTTCTTC
CASSLPGLAAYNEQFF
>TRBV5-1|few|.|13|TRBJ1-5
TGCGCCAGCAGCCCGGACACGGTCGGTCCCCAGCATTTT
CASSPDTVGPQHF
>TRBV28|.|.|15|TRBJ2-2
TGTGCCAGCAGTTTAGGCAGGGGAAGAGCCGGGGAGCTGTTTTTT
CASSLGRGRAGELFF
>TRBV14|.|TRBD1|17|TRBJ2-7
TGTGCCAGCAGCCAAGAAAGGATTGGGACAGACTCCTACGAGCAGTACTTC
CASSQERIGTDSYEQYF
>TRBV6-4|.|TRBD1|16|TRBJ1-6
TGTGCCAGCAGTGAAAGGGGACAGGAATTTAATTCACCCCTCCACTTT
CASSERGQEFNSPLHF
>TRBV7-9|.|.|14|TRBJ2-7
TGTGCCAGCAGCTTAGCCGGGAACGCCTACGAGCAGTACTTC
CASSLAGNAYEQYF
>TRBV7-9|.|TRBD1|15|TRBJ2-1
TGTGCCAGCAGCTTTGACAGGGGGTCCTACAATGAGCAGTTCTTC
CASSFDRGSYNEQFF
>TRBV27|.|TRBD2|15|TRBJ2-3
TGTGCCAGCAGTTTATCAGGGACTAGTTCAGATACGCAGTATTTT
CASSLSGTSSDTQYF
>TRBV11-3|.|.|13|TRBJ2-3
TGTGCCAGCAGCCAGGGCGGCACAGATACGCAGTATTTT
CASSQGGTDTQYF